This TCR beta chain was recorded in a study of molecular identifiers for immune sequencing clone quantification. Study-level points and caveats: Identical TCR molecules can share a barcode, and this sharing could underestimate highly expanded clone sizes.

Researchers sorted naive CD8 T cells as cells that were CD8+CD4-CCR7+CD45RA+. The use of previously described methods and listed TCR primers produced the bulk TCR libraries. TCRdb recomputed calls from the PCR reads with MiXCR, one row per CDR3 protein. The sample contains approximately 93,000 distinct CDR3 sequences, around a quarter of which appear only once. This CDR3 comprises 16 residues. The V and J ends lost 1 base and 3 bases, in that order; junction bases with no gene match: 5. The germline V gene encodes CDR1 SGHVS and CDR2 FNYEAQ. On this clonotype itself: Its antigen is not known.

V gene TRBV7-6 combines with J gene TRBJ2-3, with 9 bases aligning to TRBD2. The source is a human donor in good health. Some libraries in this study had Jurkat cell RNA spiked in. Material for sequencing was naive CD8+ T cells from blood, with Jurkat cell RNA spiked in. Subset meaning: FACS-sorted CD8+CD4-CCR7+CD45RA+ naive T cells. CDR3: CASSLEYSGGTDTQYF. The DNA of the CDR3 is TGTGCCAGCAGCTTAGAGTATAGCGGGGGTACAGATACGCAGTATTTT.